This T cell receptor beta chain was documented in a study of T cell repertoires in aging, cancer and after chemotherapy. Amplification of TCR beta used genomic DNA extracted from peripheral blood. A mixed TRB-A/B primer pool amplified rearranged TRB by multiplex touch-down PCR. TCRdb reanalysed the multiplex PCR reads using MiXCR and keeps one entry per CDR3 protein. Among roughly 9,900 distinct CDR3 sequences listed, about 32% were seen once. The sample was blood. The receptor was isolated from a human donor in good health.

As DNA, the CDR3 is TGTGCCAGCAGCTTACAGGCGGGGTACTACGAGCAGTACTTC. The encoded protein is CASSLQAGYYEQYF. The chain uses TRBV5-6 and TRBJ2-7, with D maybe TRBD2 (6 bases). V was clipped by 2 bases and J by 3 bases, with 12 bases between them. CDR1 and CDR2 from the germline V gene are SGHDT and YYEEEE. The CDR3 contains 14 residues. Full variable domain (outside the CDR3, taken from reference TRBV5-6 and TRBJ2-7): DAGVTQSPTHLIKTRGQQVTLRCSPKSGHDTVSWYQQALGQGPQFIFQYYEEEERQRGNFPDRFSGHQFPNYSSELNVNALLLGDSALYLCASSLQAGYYEQYFGPGTRLTVT.